These 10 T cell receptor beta chains were all obtained from the same sample, sequenced in a study of T cell responses to AZD1222 COVID-19 vaccine. Repertoires were generated with immunoSEQ multiplex PCR, while TCRdb's copy carries only in-frame clones and drops some. The table has around 100,000 clones, about nine tenths seen once. Sequences were derived from peripheral blood, sampled on day 0 of AZD1222 vaccination. These receptors all stem from an adult in good health.

The chain couples TRBV25-1 to TRBJ2-1, with unresolved D. Trimming removed 5 bases at V and 3 bases at J, with 5 bases between. The length of the CDR3 is 12 residues. Looked up from germline, CDR1 is MGHDK and CDR2 is SYGVNS. CDR3 amino acids: CASSWGYNEQFF. Here the CDR3 DNA reads TGTGCCAGCAGTTGGGGCTACAATGAGCAGTTCTTC.

The gene calls are TRBV5-4 and TRBJ2-5; D remains ambiguous. V dropped 2 bases and J dropped 3 bases, with 11 bases sitting between them. The germline V gene has CDR1 SGHNT and CDR2 YYREEE (reference sequence). CDR3 length equals 14 residues. The CDR3 reads CASSLDFEEETQYF. In nucleotides, the CDR3 is TGTGCCAGCAGCTTAGACTTCGAGGAAGAGACCCAGTACTTC.

The rearrangement links TRBV28 to TRBJ1-2, with TRBD1 matching 11 bases. Germline-derived CDR1 and CDR2 are MDHEN and SYDVKM. Trimming took 2 bases from V and 7 from J; bases not matched to a gene: 9. The CDR3 loop spans 16 amino acids. The CDR3 DNA follows: TGTGCCAGCAGTTTAGGACAGGGGGCGCGGCGGGGTGGCTACACCTTC. Its protein is CASSLGQGARRGGYTF.

V gene TRBV7-2 combines with J gene TRBJ1-4; D possibly corresponds to TRBD1 (6 bases). The V gene's germline CDR1 is SGHTA and CDR2 FQGNSA. Trimming stripped 7 bases from V and 8 bases from J, with 14 bases between. This CDR3 region has 13 residues. As DNA, the CDR3 is TGTGCCAGCACCCTACAGGGCGGCGAAAAACTGTTTTTT. This gives the protein CASTLQGGEKLFF.

V usage is TRBV6-5 and J usage is TRBJ2-7; TRBD1 is a possible D gene (5 bases). There are 16 residues in the CDR3. V lost 0 bases and J 0 bases, leaving 12 bases between the germline ends. Germline V gene data show CDR1 as MNHEY and CDR2 as SVGAGI. The CDR3 protein is CASSYSSGHLSYEQYF. As DNA, the CDR3 is TGTGCCAGCAGTTACTCGTCCGGACACCTCTCCTACGAGCAGTACTTC.

The CDR3 reads CASSLGGPPYEQYF. The CDR3 DNA follows: TGTGCCAGCAGCCTCGGGGGACCACCCTACGAGCAGTACTTC. V is TRBV28 and J is TRBJ2-7, with a possible D match to TRBD2 (6 bases). The V end lost 6 bases, the J end lost 2 bases, and 14 bases lay between the germline ends. This CDR3 is 14 amino acids long. CDR1 and CDR2 from the germline V gene are MDHEN and SYDVKM. Supplemented by reference TRBV28 and TRBJ2-7, the full variable domain reads DVKVTQSSRYLVKRTGEKVFLECVQDMDHENMFWYRQDPGLGLRLIYFSYDVKMKEKGDIPEGYSVSREKKERFSLILESASTNQTSMYLCASSLGGPPYEQYFGPGTRLTVT.

A single count supports this clone. The genes are TRBV6-5 and TRBJ1-1, with D tentatively TRBD1 (5 bases). V shed 0 bases and J shed 7 bases, with 12 bases lying between them. CDR1 is MNHEY and CDR2 is SVGAGI in the germline V gene. The CDR3 is 14 amino acids. CDR3 DNA sequence: TGTGCCAGCAGTTACTCCGGCAGGGTAGGTGAAGCTTTCTTT. Its protein is CASSYSGRVGEAFF.

This clone was observed once. The chain links TRBV24-1 to TRBJ1-5, with D maybe TRBD1 (5 bases). Germline assignment: CDR1 KGHDR and CDR2 SFDVKD. The V gene lost 2 bases and the J gene lost 7 bases, with 14 bases spanning the gap. This CDR3 is built from 15 residues. The CDR3 DNA follows: TGTGCCACCAGTGATTCACAGGACCTCGGGCAGCCCCAGCATTTT. Translated, it gives CATSDSQDLGQPQHF.

The J gene is TRBJ2-5, the V gene TRBV6-6, with a weak D call TRBD2 (5 bases). CDR1 and CDR2 (germline): MNHNY, SVGAGI (reference sequence). There are 15 residues in the CDR3. V was trimmed by 7 bases and J by 5 bases, leaving 20 bases between them. The CDR3 loop is CASTDLYASIETQYF. CDR3 bases: TGTGCCAGCACCGATCTCTACGCTAGCATTGAGACCCAGTACTTC.

The J gene is TRBJ2-7, the V gene TRBV27, with a tentative D call TRBD1 (6 bases). Trimming took 6 bases from V and 5 from J, leaving 8 bases between them. CDR3 length: 11 amino acids. Germline loops: CDR1 MNHEY, CDR2 SMNVEV (reference sequence). The CDR3 spells CASSRGHEQYF. Here the CDR3 DNA reads TGTGCCAGCAGCAGGGGACACGAGCAGTACTTC.